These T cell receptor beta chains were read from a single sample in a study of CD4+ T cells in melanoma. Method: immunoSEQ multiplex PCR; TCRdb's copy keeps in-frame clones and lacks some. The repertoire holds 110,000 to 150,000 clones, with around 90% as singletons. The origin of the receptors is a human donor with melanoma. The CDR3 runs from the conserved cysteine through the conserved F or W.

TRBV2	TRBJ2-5	CASSGGLAETQYF
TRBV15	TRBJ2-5	CATSLNRGRQETQYF
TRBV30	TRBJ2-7	CAWRGDRGGEQYF
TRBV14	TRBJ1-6	CASSRDRGRDTSPLHF
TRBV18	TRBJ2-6	CASSPLGGTGANVLTF
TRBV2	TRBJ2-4	CASSDRGITKNIQYF
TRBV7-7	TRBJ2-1	CASRPSGGGYNEQFF
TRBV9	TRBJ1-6	CASSVGPGDSPLHF
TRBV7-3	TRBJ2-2	CASSLQGGFNTGELFF
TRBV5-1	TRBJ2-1	CASSFDGQGYNEQFF
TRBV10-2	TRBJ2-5	CASSESFSGKGETQYF
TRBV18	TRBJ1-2	CASSPVTGEAAYTF
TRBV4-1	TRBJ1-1	CASSQGLGATDTEAFF
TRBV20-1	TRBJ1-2	CVTGHNYGYTF
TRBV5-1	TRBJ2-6	CASSSGSGANVLTF
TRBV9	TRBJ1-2	CASSVGTGDYGYTF
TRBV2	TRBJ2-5	CASSTLGGHEETQYF
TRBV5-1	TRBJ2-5	CASSPGTGGQETQYF
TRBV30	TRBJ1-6	CAWSTEGTNSPLHF
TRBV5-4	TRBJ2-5	CASSLALQETQYF
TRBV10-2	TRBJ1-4	CASSLPDRGNEKLFF
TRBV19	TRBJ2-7	CASSSQAGGEQYF
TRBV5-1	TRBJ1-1	CASSPTPGRDMNTEAFF
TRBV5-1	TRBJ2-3	CASSLGLGPRSTDTQYF